This T cell receptor (beta chain) emerged from a study of blood T cell repertoires in COVID-19. The overall study: Specimens from acute and convalescent COVID-19 originated in the United States, Italy and Spain. PBMCs, B-cell-depleted T cells, or T cells provided the cDNA or gDNA that made up the material.

The germline CDR1 and CDR2 sequences are MNHNY and SVGAGI (reference sequence). The length of the CDR3 is 12 residues. The V and J ends lost 8 bases and 4 bases respectively, with 9 bases between them. Some clones are missing from TCRdb's copy, which holds only in-frame ones; the method was immunoSEQ multiplex PCR. The data hold around 30,000 clones, with roughly 90% observed a single time. This chain links TRBV6-6 with TRBJ2-1; possibly TRBD2 for D (6 bases). The receptor was isolated from a man between 65 and 85 years old with active or convalescent COVID-19. Sequencing was performed on peripheral blood. In nucleotides, the CDR3 is TGTGCCAGCGGGAGGCCATACAATGAGCAGTTCTTC. It yields the protein CASGRPYNEQFF.